This is a list of T cell receptor beta chains from one sample in a study of T cell repertoires in cytomegalovirus infection. TCRdb independently ran MiXCR on the reads; one entry per CDR3 protein. The sample shows 650,000 to 900,000 distinct CDR3 sequences, 30% to 35% of them seen only once. These TCRs are of unknown antigen specificity. Sample: cultured CD8+ T cells from PBMCs, taken from culture after CMV antigen stimulation. These receptors were collected from a human donor in good health (CMV status not recorded). Some clones in this sample may be carry-over from other donors' samples. Each CDR3 is given with its conserved first and last residue. Each record gives: clone size, J gene, V gene, D gene, CDR3 DNA, CDR3 protein. The D gene is left open where the match is weak. The listing skips clone size in some rows; elsewhere it reads once, few, many or a size class.

clone size: many
J gene: TRBJ2-5
V gene: TRBV12-3/TRBV12-4
D gene: TRBD2
CDR3 DNA: TGTGCCAGCAGCCGGACTAGCGGGGGGGAAGAGACCCAGTACTTC
CDR3 protein: CASSRTSGGEETQYF

clone size: few
J gene: TRBJ2-2
V gene: TRBV4-3
D gene: NA
CDR3 DNA: TGCGCCAGCAGATTAGGGGTCGGGGAGCTGTTTTTT
CDR3 protein: CASRLGVGELFF

clone size: many
J gene: TRBJ1-2
V gene: TRBV7-8
D gene: TRBD1
CDR3 DNA: TGTGCCAGCAGCTTAGTAGGGACAGGGGGTTCTGGCTACACCTTC
CDR3 protein: CASSLVGTGGSGYTF

clone size: NA
J gene: TRBJ1-6
V gene: TRBV20-1
D gene: TRBD1
CDR3 DNA: TGCAGTGCTAGACCGGAGGGACAGTCCTATAATTCACCCCTCCACTTT
CDR3 protein: CSARPEGQSYNSPLHF

clone size: NA
J gene: TRBJ1-1
V gene: TRBV2
D gene: NA
CDR3 DNA: TGTGCCGGGGGGGGCAGCACGATCGCAGAAGCTTTCTTT
CDR3 protein: CAGGGSTIAEAFF

clone size: NA
J gene: TRBJ2-1
V gene: TRBV7-6
D gene: NA
CDR3 DNA: TGTGCCAGCAGCGTTGCGGGGGAGCAGTTCTTC
CDR3 protein: CASSVAGEQFF

clone size: few
J gene: TRBJ2-1
V gene: TRBV11-2
D gene: TRBD2
CDR3 DNA: TGTGCCAGCAGCTTAGAGGGACTAGCGGGGGTGAATAATGAGCAGTTCTTC
CDR3 protein: CASSLEGLAGVNNEQFF

clone size: NA
J gene: TRBJ1-2
V gene: TRBV14
D gene: NA
CDR3 DNA: TGTGCCAGCAGCCAAGACGGGCCTATAATTAGTTATGGCTACACCTTC
CDR3 protein: CASSQDGPIISYGYTF

clone size: many
J gene: TRBJ1-5
V gene: TRBV7-6
D gene: TRBD1
CDR3 DNA: TGTGCCAGCAGCTCGGGACAGGGGAAAGGTCAGCCCCAGCATTTT
CDR3 protein: CASSSGQGKGQPQHF

clone size: NA
J gene: TRBJ2-3
V gene: TRBV6-1
D gene: TRBD2
CDR3 DNA: TGTGCCAGCAGTCCCCCCCCGGCGGGAGGCACAGATACGCAGTATTTT
CDR3 protein: CASSPPPAGGTDTQYF

clone size: NA
J gene: TRBJ1-4
V gene: TRBV28
D gene: TRBD1
CDR3 DNA: TGTGCCAGCAGTTTACTGGGACAGAACGATGAAAAACTGTTTTTT
CDR3 protein: CASSLLGQNDEKLFF

clone size: many
J gene: TRBJ2-6
V gene: TRBV7-2
D gene: NA
CDR3 DNA: TGTGCCAGCAGCCCCGACTCTGGGGCCAACGTCCTGACTTTC
CDR3 protein: CASSPDSGANVLTF

clone size: many
J gene: TRBJ1-2
V gene: TRBV7-8
D gene: TRBD1
CDR3 DNA: TGTGCCAGCAGCTTCGCTGACAGGGGGCACGGCTACACCTTC
CDR3 protein: CASSFADRGHGYTF

clone size: NA
J gene: TRBJ1-1
V gene: TRBV7-9
D gene: NA
CDR3 DNA: TGTGCTCCAGGGGTTTTTGAAGCTTTCTTT
CDR3 protein: CAPGVFEAFF

clone size: NA
J gene: TRBJ2-7
V gene: TRBV12-3/TRBV12-4
D gene: NA
CDR3 DNA: TGTGCCAGCAGTTTAACGCGGGACACCGGATCCTACGAGCAGTACTTC
CDR3 protein: CASSLTRDTGSYEQYF

clone size: NA
J gene: TRBJ2-1
V gene: TRBV27
D gene: TRBD1
CDR3 DNA: TGTGCCAGCAGTTGGGGGACAGTCAATGAGCAGTTCTTC
CDR3 protein: CASSWGTVNEQFF

clone size: NA
J gene: TRBJ2-7
V gene: TRBV7-8
D gene: TRBD1
CDR3 DNA: TGTGTCAGCAGCTTCACAAAGACAGGGGGTGGTTTCGACGAGCAGTACTTC
CDR3 protein: CVSSFTKTGGGFDEQYF

clone size: NA
J gene: TRBJ1-1
V gene: TRBV6-5
D gene: NA
CDR3 DNA: TGTGCCAGCAGTTACTTCCCGAACGGCCTCGTCGTTAACACTGAAGCTTTCTTT
CDR3 protein: CASSYFPNGLVVNTEAFF

clone size: many
J gene: TRBJ1-6
V gene: TRBV6-1
D gene: NA
CDR3 DNA: TGTGCCAGCAGTTCGGCAGACCTCTCCTATAATTCACCCCTCCACTTT
CDR3 protein: CASSSADLSYNSPLHF

clone size: NA
J gene: TRBJ2-5
V gene: TRBV6-6
D gene: NA
CDR3 DNA: TGTGCCAGCAGTGGACACATAGAATCGGAGACCCAGTACTTC
CDR3 protein: CASSGHIESETQYF

clone size: many
J gene: TRBJ1-5
V gene: TRBV7-8
D gene: NA
CDR3 DNA: TGTGCCAGCAGCTTAAACATTTATAGCAATCAGCCCCAGCATTTT
CDR3 protein: CASSLNIYSNQPQHF

clone size: few
J gene: TRBJ2-7
V gene: TRBV6-5
D gene: NA
CDR3 DNA: TGTGCCAGCAGTTACTCTCTGAACGAGCAGTACTTC
CDR3 protein: CASSYSLNEQYF

clone size: many
J gene: TRBJ1-1
V gene: TRBV7-6
D gene: NA
CDR3 DNA: TGTGCCAGCAGCCCCTCGGGGAACACTGAAGCTTTCTTT
CDR3 protein: CASSPSGNTEAFF

clone size: few
J gene: TRBJ2-1
V gene: TRBV5-1
D gene: TRBD1
CDR3 DNA: TGCGCCAGCAGCGCGGACAGGGGAGGCTACAATGAGCAGTTCTTC
CDR3 protein: CASSADRGGYNEQFF

clone size: few
J gene: TRBJ2-3
V gene: TRBV14
D gene: NA
CDR3 DNA: TGTGCCAGCAGCCAAGCGGACGGAGCCACAGATACGCAGTATTTT
CDR3 protein: CASSQADGATDTQYF

clone size: once
J gene: TRBJ1-5
V gene: TRBV4-2
D gene: NA
CDR3 DNA: TGTGCCAGCAGCCAAGTATGGGGTATCGATCAGCCCCAGCATTTT
CDR3 protein: CASSQVWGIDQPQHF

clone size: few
J gene: TRBJ2-6
V gene: TRBV12-5
D gene: TRBD2
CDR3 DNA: TGTGCTAGTGGTTTGAACCCGGGACTAGCGGCAGGGGCCAACGTCCTGACTTTC
CDR3 protein: CASGLNPGLAAGANVLTF

clone size: NA
J gene: TRBJ2-1
V gene: TRBV7-6
D gene: TRBD1
CDR3 DNA: TGTGCCAGCAGCTTAGACCCCGACAGGGTGAAGAATGAGCAGTTCTTC
CDR3 protein: CASSLDPDRVKNEQFF

clone size: NA
J gene: TRBJ1-2
V gene: TRBV6-2/TRBV6-3
D gene: NA
CDR3 DNA: TGTGCCAGCAGGGGGGCGAACAGCCCGCGAGGCTACACCTTC
CDR3 protein: CASRGANSPRGYTF

clone size: NA
J gene: TRBJ1-2
V gene: TRBV19
D gene: TRBD1
CDR3 DNA: TGTGCCAGCCTTCCTAGGGACAGAATAGGGCTTGGCTACACCTTC
CDR3 protein: CASLPRDRIGLGYTF

clone size: NA
J gene: TRBJ2-4
V gene: TRBV27
D gene: TRBD1
CDR3 DNA: TGTGCCAGCACAGGACAGGGAGAAAACATTCAGTACTTC
CDR3 protein: CASTGQGENIQYF

clone size: NA
J gene: TRBJ2-5
V gene: TRBV4-3
D gene: TRBD2
CDR3 DNA: TGCGCCAGCAGCCAGGGGACTAGCGGGGGAGAGACCCAGTACTTC
CDR3 protein: CASSQGTSGGETQYF

clone size: NA
J gene: TRBJ2-1
V gene: TRBV6-6
D gene: NA
CDR3 DNA: TGTGCCAGCAGTTACTCGAATCCCGGGAATGAGCAGTTCTTC
CDR3 protein: CASSYSNPGNEQFF

clone size: few
J gene: TRBJ2-4
V gene: TRBV6-6
D gene: NA
CDR3 DNA: TGTGCCAGCACCGAGGACCGCCGGGGAAACATTCAGTACTTC
CDR3 protein: CASTEDRRGNIQYF

clone size: many
J gene: TRBJ2-1
V gene: TRBV7-2
D gene: TRBD2
CDR3 DNA: TGTGCCAGCCGCAGCGGGGGGGTTTATAGCTCCTACAATGAGCAGTTCTTC
CDR3 protein: CASRSGGVYSSYNEQFF

clone size: NA
J gene: TRBJ1-1
V gene: TRBV6-8
D gene: NA
CDR3 DNA: TGTGCCAGCAGTTACTCGATAGGAGGTAGGCCCTCCACTGAAGCTTTCTTT
CDR3 protein: CASSYSIGGRPSTEAFF

clone size: few
J gene: TRBJ1-1
V gene: TRBV6-5
D gene: NA
CDR3 DNA: TGTGCCAGCAGTTATAGGCTGGGGTCCACTGAAGCTTTCTTT
CDR3 protein: CASSYRLGSTEAFF

clone size: NA
J gene: TRBJ2-7
V gene: TRBV20-1
D gene: NA
CDR3 DNA: TGCAGTGCTAGAGATGACAGGTTTGAAATTTCCTACGAGCAGTACTTC
CDR3 protein: CSARDDRFEISYEQYF

clone size: many
J gene: TRBJ1-1
V gene: TRBV6-5
D gene: NA
CDR3 DNA: TGTGCCAGCAGTTACTCATATGACCGGTCCGGCACTGAAGCTTTCTTT
CDR3 protein: CASSYSYDRSGTEAFF

clone size: few
J gene: TRBJ2-1
V gene: TRBV11-1
D gene: NA
CDR3 DNA: TGTGCCAGCAGCCCCCGGCTGGGGGTGTCCTACAATGAGCAGTTCTTC
CDR3 protein: CASSPRLGVSYNEQFF

clone size: NA
J gene: TRBJ1-4
V gene: TRBV19
D gene: NA
CDR3 DNA: TGTACCAGAGTCGACAGACCTGCAACTAATGAAAAACTGTTTTTT
CDR3 protein: CTRVDRPATNEKLFF

clone size: NA
J gene: TRBJ2-6
V gene: TRBV6-5
D gene: TRBD1
CDR3 DNA: TGTGCCAGCAGTTCCGACAGGGAAGGGATCTCTGGGGCCAACGTCCTGACTTTC
CDR3 protein: CASSSDREGISGANVLTF

clone size: few
J gene: TRBJ2-1
V gene: TRBV7-8
D gene: TRBD2
CDR3 DNA: TGTGCCAGCAGCTTGGGGACTAGCGGGGGGGACAATGAGCAGTTCTTC
CDR3 protein: CASSLGTSGGDNEQFF

clone size: NA
J gene: TRBJ1-3
V gene: TRBV14
D gene: NA
CDR3 DNA: TGTGCCAGCAGCCAAGATAGCGAGTATTCTGGAAACAACATATATTTT
CDR3 protein: CASSQDSEYSGNNIYF

clone size: NA
J gene: TRBJ1-3
V gene: TRBV7-9
D gene: NA
CDR3 DNA: TGTGCCAGCAGCTCCCGGAGGGGAACAACCTTCGCCTCTCAATACTCTGGAAACACCATATATTTT
CDR3 protein: CASSSRRGTTFASQYSGNTIYF

clone size: few
J gene: TRBJ2-3
V gene: TRBV5-5
D gene: NA
CDR3 DNA: TGTGCCAGCAGATCGAGGGAGGATACGCAGTATTTT
CDR3 protein: CASRSREDTQYF

clone size: NA
J gene: TRBJ2-5
V gene: TRBV11-2
D gene: NA
CDR3 DNA: TGTGCCAGCAGCTTGCGTCAGGGCAAGACCCAGTACTTC
CDR3 protein: CASSLRQGKTQYF

clone size: NA
J gene: TRBJ2-3
V gene: TRBV7-2
D gene: TRBD1
CDR3 DNA: TGTGCCAGCAGGTTGGGACAGATCTTTCCAGATACGCAGTATTTT
CDR3 protein: CASRLGQIFPDTQYF